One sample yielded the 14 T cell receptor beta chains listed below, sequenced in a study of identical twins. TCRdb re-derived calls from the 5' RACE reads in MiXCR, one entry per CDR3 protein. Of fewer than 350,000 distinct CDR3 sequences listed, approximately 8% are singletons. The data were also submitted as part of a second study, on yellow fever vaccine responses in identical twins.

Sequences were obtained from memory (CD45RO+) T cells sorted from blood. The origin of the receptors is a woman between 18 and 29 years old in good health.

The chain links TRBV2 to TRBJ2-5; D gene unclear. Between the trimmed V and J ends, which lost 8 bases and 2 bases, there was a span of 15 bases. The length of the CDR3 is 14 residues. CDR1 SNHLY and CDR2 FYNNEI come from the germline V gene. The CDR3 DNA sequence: TGTGCCAGCCTATGGGGTGTGGGGCAAGAGACCCAGTACTTC. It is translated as CASLWGVGQETQYF.

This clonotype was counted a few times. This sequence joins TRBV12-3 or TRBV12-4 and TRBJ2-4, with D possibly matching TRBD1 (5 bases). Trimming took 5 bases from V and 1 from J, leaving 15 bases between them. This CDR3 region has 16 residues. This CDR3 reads CASSLEGAAAKNIQYF. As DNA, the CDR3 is TGTGCCAGCAGTCTGGAAGGGGCGGCGGCCAAAAACATTCAGTACTTC.

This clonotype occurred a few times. CDR3 loop: CASSYIRGREYYGYTF. The CDR3 nucleotides are TGTGCCAGCAGTTACATCCGGGGGCGTGAATACTATGGCTACACCTTC. J is TRBJ1-2 and V is TRBV6-5; D is perhaps TRBD1 (6 bases). The V and J ends lost 2 bases and 3 bases respectively, with 16 bases between them. The CDR3 totals 16 residues. Germline CDR1 MNHEY, CDR2 SVGAGI.

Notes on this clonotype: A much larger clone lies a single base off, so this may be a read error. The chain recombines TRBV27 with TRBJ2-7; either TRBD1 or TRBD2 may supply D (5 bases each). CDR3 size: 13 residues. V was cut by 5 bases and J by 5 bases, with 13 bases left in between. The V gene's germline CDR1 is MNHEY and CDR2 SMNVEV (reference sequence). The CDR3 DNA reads TGTGCCAGCAGTGCCGATCAGGGAGACGAGCAGTACTTC. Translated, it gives CASSADQGDEQYF.

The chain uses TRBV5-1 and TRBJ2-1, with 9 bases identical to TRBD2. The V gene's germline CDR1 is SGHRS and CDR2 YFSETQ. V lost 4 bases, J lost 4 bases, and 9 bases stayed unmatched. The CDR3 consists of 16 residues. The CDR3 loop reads CASSPSSSGVYNEQFF. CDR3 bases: TGCGCCAGCAGCCCCTCGTCTAGCGGGGTATACAATGAGCAGTTCTTC.

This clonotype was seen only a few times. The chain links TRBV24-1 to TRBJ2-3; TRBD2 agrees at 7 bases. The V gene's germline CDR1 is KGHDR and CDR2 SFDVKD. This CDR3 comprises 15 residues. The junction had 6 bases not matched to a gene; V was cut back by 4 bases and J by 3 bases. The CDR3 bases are TGTGCCACCAGTGACCACCGGGACTATACAGATACGCAGTATTTT. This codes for CATSDHRDYTDTQYF.

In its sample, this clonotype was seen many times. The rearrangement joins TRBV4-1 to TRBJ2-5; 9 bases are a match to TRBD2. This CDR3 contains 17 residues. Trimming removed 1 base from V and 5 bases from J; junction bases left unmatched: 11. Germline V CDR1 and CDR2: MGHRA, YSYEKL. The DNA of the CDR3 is TGCGCCAGCAGCCAAGTTCTTAGTGGCGGGAGGGGGGAGACCCAGTACTTC. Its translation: CASSQVLSGGRGETQYF.

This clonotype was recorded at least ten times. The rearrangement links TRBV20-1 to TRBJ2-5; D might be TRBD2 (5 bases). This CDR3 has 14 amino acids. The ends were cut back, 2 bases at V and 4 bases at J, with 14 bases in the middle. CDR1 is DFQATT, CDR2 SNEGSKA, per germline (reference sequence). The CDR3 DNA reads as TGCAGTGCTAGATCACACGGGGTAGGAGAGACCCAGTACTTC. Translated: CSARSHGVGETQYF.

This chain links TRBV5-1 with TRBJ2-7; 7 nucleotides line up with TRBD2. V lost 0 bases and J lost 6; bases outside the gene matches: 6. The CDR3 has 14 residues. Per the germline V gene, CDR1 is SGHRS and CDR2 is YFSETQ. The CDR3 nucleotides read TGCGCCAGCAGCTTGGTTTGGGGAGGGAGCGAGCAGTACGTC. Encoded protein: CASSLVWGGSEQYV.

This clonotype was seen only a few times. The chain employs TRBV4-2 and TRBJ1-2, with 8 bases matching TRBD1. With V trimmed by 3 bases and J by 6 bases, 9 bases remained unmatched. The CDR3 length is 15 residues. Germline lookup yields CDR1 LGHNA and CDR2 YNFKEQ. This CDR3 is CASSQQGAGLDGYTF. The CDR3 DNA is TGTGCCAGCAGCCAGCAGGGGGCCGGTTTGGATGGCTACACCTTC.

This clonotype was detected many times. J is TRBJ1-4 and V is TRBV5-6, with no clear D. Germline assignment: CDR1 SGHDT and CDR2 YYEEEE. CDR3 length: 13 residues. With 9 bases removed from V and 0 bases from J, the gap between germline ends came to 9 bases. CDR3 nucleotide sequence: TGTGCCACCTCGCGGGCAACTAATGAAAAACTGTTTTTT. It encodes CATSRATNEKLFF. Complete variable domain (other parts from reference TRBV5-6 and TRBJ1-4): DAGVTQSPTHLIKTRGQQVTLRCSPKSGHDTVSWYQQALGQGPQFIFQYYEEEERQRGNFPDRFSGHQFPNYSSELNVNALLLGDSALYLCATSRATNEKLFFGSGTQLSVL.

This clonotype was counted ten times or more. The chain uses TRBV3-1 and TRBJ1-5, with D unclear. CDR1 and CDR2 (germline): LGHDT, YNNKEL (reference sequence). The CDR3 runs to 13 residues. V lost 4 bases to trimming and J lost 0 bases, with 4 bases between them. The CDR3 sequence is CASSRNSNQPQHF. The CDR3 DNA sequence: TGTGCCAGCAGCCGTAATAGCAATCAGCCCCAGCATTTT. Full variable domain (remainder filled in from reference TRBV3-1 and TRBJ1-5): DTAVSQTPKYLVTQMGNDKSIKCEQNLGHDTMYWYKQDSKKFLKIMFSYNNKELIINETVPNRFSPKSPDKAHLNLHINSLELGDSAVYFCASSRNSNQPQHFGDGTRLSIL.

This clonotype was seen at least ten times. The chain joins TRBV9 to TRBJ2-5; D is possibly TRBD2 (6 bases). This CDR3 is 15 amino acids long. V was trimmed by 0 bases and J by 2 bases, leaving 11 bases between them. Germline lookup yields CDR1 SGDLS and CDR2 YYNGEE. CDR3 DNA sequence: TGTGCCAGCAGCGTAGGGGGGGAGGAACAAGAGACCCAGTACTTC. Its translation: CASSVGGEEQETQYF.

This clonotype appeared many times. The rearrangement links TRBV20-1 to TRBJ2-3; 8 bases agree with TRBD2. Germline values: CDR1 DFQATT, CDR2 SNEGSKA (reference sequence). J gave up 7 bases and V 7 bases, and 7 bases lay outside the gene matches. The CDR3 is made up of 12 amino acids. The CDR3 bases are TGCAGTGGACGCGGGGGGTCCTATACGCAGTATTTT. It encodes CSGRGGSYTQYF.